This TCR beta chain comes out of a study of tumor-infiltrating lymphocytes in primary liver carcinoma. Study-level information: The study enrolled male and female patients aged 30 to 69 years. General study findings and limits: No comparison of CD4+ and CD8+ repertoires was made, since the samples were bulk unsorted.

CDR3 length equals 16 residues. Deletions cut 3 bases from V and 10 bases from J, with 19 bases between. From germline, CDR1 is MNHNS and CDR2 SASEGT. Notes on this clonotype: Its specificity is not known.

Total RNA (about 500 ng) served as template for TCR beta cDNA synthesis primed by a constant-region primer. Generation of the TCR beta libraries relied on three nested multiplex PCR rounds using slightly modified ARM-PCR. It was with TRBV1-TRBV30 forward primers and a C-beta reverse primer that the first two PCR rounds were run, at roughly 10 cycles each. TCRdb re-called the multiplex PCR reads through MiXCR, storing one row per CDR3 protein. The repertoire holds approximately 330,000 distinct CDR3 sequences, with about 61% as singletons. The blood RNA (from unsorted whole blood) was obtained, and germline DNA was also extracted. The authors collected around 3.9 milliliters of peripheral blood before surgery.

The specimen was peripheral blood. The sequence was collected from a man aged 40-55 years with primary liver carcinoma and hepatitis B virus infection. V and J are TRBV6-1 and TRBJ1-6; D may be TRBD1 (6 bases). The CDR3 DNA follows: TGTGCCAGCAGTGATGGGGACCGCCTGAGGGGGTCACCCCTCCACTTT. It codes for CASSDGDRLRGSPLHF.